This TCR beta chain was recorded in a study of blood T cell repertoires in COVID-19. Per the study methods: From reference gene primer amplification, estimates of nucleated cell counts were derived. Method: immunoSEQ multiplex PCR; TCRdb's copy keeps in-frame clones and lacks some. V and J calls and clone size come straight from that table; D and trimming were deduced from the DNA. Of 65,000 to 95,000 clones listed, roughly 82% are singletons. Trimming took off 7 bases at V and 3 bases at J, with 8 bases between the two ends. The CDR3 has 13 residues. Germline CDR1 is SGHRS and CDR2 is YFSETQ. Sequenced sample: peripheral blood. This receptor was identified in a woman between 45 and 60 years old with acute or convalescent COVID-19. The gene calls are TRBV5-1 and TRBJ2-6; maybe TRBD1 (5 bases). The CDR3 DNA follows: TGCGCCAGCGGGGCTAGTGGGGCCAACGTCCTGACTTTC. Translating it yields CASGASGANVLTF.